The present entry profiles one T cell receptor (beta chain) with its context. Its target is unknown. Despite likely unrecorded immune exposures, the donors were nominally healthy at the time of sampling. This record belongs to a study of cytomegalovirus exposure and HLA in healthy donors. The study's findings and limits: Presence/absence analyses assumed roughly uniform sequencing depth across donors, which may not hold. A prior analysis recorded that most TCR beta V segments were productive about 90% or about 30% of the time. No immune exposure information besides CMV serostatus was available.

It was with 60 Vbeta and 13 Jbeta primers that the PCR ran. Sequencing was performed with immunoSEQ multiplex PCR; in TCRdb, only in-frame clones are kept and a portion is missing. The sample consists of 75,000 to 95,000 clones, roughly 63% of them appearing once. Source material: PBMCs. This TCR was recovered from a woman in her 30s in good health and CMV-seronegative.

In DNA form, the CDR3 reads TGTGCCAGCTCACCAAACAGACTAGCGGGGGTTGGTGAGCAGTTCTTC. It specifies CASSPNRLAGVGEQFF. This chain links TRBV18 with TRBJ2-1, with 12 bases that match TRBD2. With 2 bases clipped from V and 9 bases from J, the junction kept 8 bases outside the gene matches. CDR1 KGHSH and CDR2 LQKENI come from the germline V gene. This CDR3 is 16 amino acids long.